Listed below are T cell receptor beta chains from one sample, sequenced in a study of cytomegalovirus exposure and HLA in healthy donors. Assay used: immunoSEQ multiplex PCR; TCRdb lists only in-frame clones, some missing. The table includes around 60,000 clones, 92% detected once. Sequenced: PBMCs. The receptors here all came from a young woman in good health and CMV-seronegative. CDR3s include the opening cysteine and the closing phenylalanine or tryptophan. Each record gives: clone size, J gene, V gene, D gene, CDR3 protein, CDR3 DNA. D genes are given only for firm matches. Clone size is given for some rows only: seen once, a few or many times, or a class if the clone is expanded.

size: NA
J: TRBJ2-1
V: TRBV6-1
D: NA
CDR3: CAIRDTNYNEQFF
DNA: TGTGCCATCCGGGACACGAACTACAATGAGCAGTTCTTC

size: NA
J: TRBJ1-2
V: TRBV2
D: TRBD1
CDR3: CASSEGQGGNYGYTF
DNA: TGTGCCAGCAGTGAAGGACAGGGAGGCAACTATGGCTACACCTTC

size: NA
J: TRBJ1-1
V: TRBV6-5
D: TRBD1
CDR3: CASTLDRALNTEAFF
DNA: TGTGCCAGCACCCTGGACAGGGCCTTGAACACTGAAGCTTTCTTT

size: NA
J: TRBJ2-7
V: TRBV18
D: TRBD2
CDR3: CASSPTAGGREQYF
DNA: TGTGCCAGCTCACCAACAGCGGGAGGTAGAGAGCAGTACTTC

size: NA
J: TRBJ2-7
V: TRBV9
D: NA
CDR3: CASSPRDSHREQYF
DNA: TGTGCCAGCAGCCCGCGGGATAGTCATCGGGAGCAGTACTTC

size: NA
J: TRBJ2-1
V: TRBV28
D: TRBD1
CDR3: CASSSLGDRGFDEQFF
DNA: TGTGCCAGCAGTTCCCTGGGGGACAGGGGGTTCGATGAGCAGTTCTTC

size: NA
J: TRBJ2-3
V: TRBV5-1
D: TRBD1
CDR3: CASSLVGQGVDTQYF
DNA: TGCGCCAGCAGCTTGGTGGGACAGGGAGTTGATACGCAGTATTTT

size: NA
J: TRBJ2-7
V: TRBV30
D: TRBD2
CDR3: CAWRGLAAQLGYEQYF
DNA: TGTGCCTGGAGAGGACTAGCGGCCCAATTAGGGTACGAGCAGTACTTC

size: NA
J: TRBJ2-1
V: TRBV29-1
D: TRBD1
CDR3: CSASPPGQGLSYNEQFF
DNA: TGCAGCGCTAGCCCTCCAGGACAGGGTCTATCCTACAATGAGCAGTTCTTC

size: NA
J: TRBJ1-2
V: TRBV7-9
D: NA
CDR3: CASSLDVQGHTF
DNA: TGTGCCAGCAGCTTAGACGTGCAGGGTCACACCTTC

size: NA
J: TRBJ2-2
V: TRBV12-5
D: NA
CDR3: CASGLALWGSDSTGELFF
DNA: TGTGCTAGTGGTTTGGCCCTCTGGGGCTCTGATAGCACCGGGGAGCTGTTTTTT

size: NA
J: TRBJ2-5
V: TRBV5-1
D: NA
CDR3: CASNLNLAQETQYF
DNA: TGCGCCAGCAACCTAAATCTAGCCCAAGAGACCCAGTACTTC

size: once
J: TRBJ2-1
V: TRBV5-1
D: NA
CDR3: CASSLAAGSSYNEQFF
DNA: TGCGCCAGCAGCTTAGCCGCGGGGTCTTCCTACAATGAGCAGTTCTTC

size: NA
J: TRBJ2-7
V: TRBV11-3
D: NA
CDR3: CASSLAYEQYF
DNA: TGTGCCAGCAGCCTTGCCTACGAGCAGTACTTC

size: NA
J: TRBJ1-2
V: TRBV6-1
D: NA
CDR3: CASSEIGRGDGYTF
DNA: TGTGCCAGCAGTGAAATAGGCAGGGGTGATGGCTACACCTTC

size: NA
J: TRBJ2-5
V: TRBV30
D: TRBD1
CDR3: CAWSLDRGETQYF
DNA: TGTGCCTGGAGCCTGGACAGGGGGGAGACCCAGTACTTC

size: NA
J: TRBJ1-3
V: TRBV6-5
D: TRBD1
CDR3: CASSGQGATGNTIYF
DNA: TGTGCCAGCAGTGGACAGGGGGCGACTGGAAACACCATATATTTT

size: NA
J: TRBJ1-4
V: TRBV4-3
D: NA
CDR3: CASSQDLGQSFNEKLFF
DNA: TGCGCCAGCAGCCAAGATTTAGGACAGAGTTTTAATGAAAAACTGTTTTTT

size: NA
J: TRBJ2-1
V: TRBV28
D: NA
CDR3: CASSLKFGGLYNEQFF
DNA: TGTGCCAGCAGTTTAAAATTTGGCGGGCTCTACAATGAGCAGTTCTTC

size: NA
J: TRBJ1-5
V: TRBV6-6
D: TRBD1
CDR3: CASRSGTGVQPQHF
DNA: TGTGCCAGCAGATCCGGGACAGGAGTACAGCCCCAGCATTTT

size: NA
J: TRBJ1-6
V: TRBV2
D: NA
CDR3: CASRGIRDGNSPLHF
DNA: TGTGCCAGCAGGGGAATCAGGGATGGTAATTCACCCCTCCACTTT

size: NA
J: TRBJ1-5
V: TRBV28
D: TRBD1
CDR3: CASSLSTGGAFQPQHF
DNA: TGTGCCAGCAGTTTATCAACAGGGGGCGCGTTTCAGCCCCAGCATTTT

size: NA
J: TRBJ2-1
V: TRBV7-9
D: TRBD2
CDR3: CASSLISGNEQFF
DNA: TGTGCCAGCAGCTTAATTAGCGGGAATGAGCAGTTCTTC

size: NA
J: TRBJ1-3
V: TRBV4-3
D: NA
CDR3: CASSRGVARAGNTIYF
DNA: TGCGCCAGCAGCCGGGGGGTGGCGAGAGCTGGAAACACCATATATTTT

size: NA
J: TRBJ1-2
V: TRBV5-5
D: NA
CDR3: CASSLGGGFEPTYGYTF
DNA: TGTGCCAGCAGCTTGGGGGGAGGGTTTGAACCAACTTATGGCTACACCTTC

size: NA
J: TRBJ2-1
V: TRBV5-1
D: TRBD2
CDR3: CASSSNLAGGNNEQFF
DNA: TGCGCCAGCAGCTCAAACCTAGCGGGGGGGAACAATGAGCAGTTCTTC

size: NA
J: TRBJ2-5
V: TRBV13
D: NA
CDR3: CASSLGGDRSGNF
DNA: TGTGCCAGCAGCTTAGGGGGAGACAGGTCGGGTAACTTC

size: NA
J: TRBJ2-7
V: TRBV5-6
D: TRBD2
CDR3: CASSFRLAVYEQYF
DNA: TGTGCCAGCAGCTTCAGGCTAGCGGTATACGAGCAGTACTTC

size: NA
J: TRBJ2-1
V: TRBV18
D: TRBD1
CDR3: CASSPGQGFNEQFF
DNA: TGTGCCAGCTCACCAGGACAGGGGTTCAATGAGCAGTTCTTC

size: NA
J: TRBJ2-3
V: TRBV7-3
D: NA
CDR3: CASSTGIPSTDTQYF
DNA: TGTGCCAGCAGCACAGGGATACCCAGCACAGATACGCAGTATTTT

size: once
J: TRBJ1-2
V: TRBV4-1
D: NA
CDR3: CASSQVDGGSGGGYTF
DNA: TGCGCCAGCAGCCAAGTGGATGGAGGCAGCGGGGGGGGCTACACCTTC

size: NA
J: TRBJ1-2
V: TRBV2
D: NA
CDR3: CASSPLRTEYYGYTF
DNA: TGTGCCAGCAGCCCCCTGCGGACAGAATACTATGGCTACACCTTC